This T cell receptor beta chain was recorded in a study of regulatory T cells in long-lasting Graves disease (dated by TCRdb to the early 2020s). With regard to the full study: Persistent Graves' disease was defined as persistently positive TSH receptor autoantibodies together with antithyroid drug treatment for over 5 years. A total of about 33 samples underwent TCR sequencing: about 13 from persistent and approximately 20 from newly diagnosed Graves' disease patients. Peripheral blood TCR sequencing and RNA sequencing compared persistent Graves' disease patients with newly diagnosed Graves' disease patients. Antithyroid drugs had been taken for approximately 9.5 years on average by persistent Graves' disease patients in the clinical cohort. The study was conducted in China and was registered as a clinical trial. Study-wide findings and limitations: Persistent disease showed preferential use of TRBV28, TRBJ1-2 and TRBJ2-5, whereas newly diagnosed disease favored TRBV20-1 and TRBJ2-1. Sequencing and analysis were limited to the TCR beta chain. As a limitation, the authors acknowledged that the small sample size may reduce accuracy. Persistent Graves' disease patients showed lower TCR Shannon entropy and fewer highly expanded clones than newly diagnosed patients, suggesting clonal expansion. Persistent patients shared more public clonotypes among themselves (under 3,000) than newly diagnosed patients did (about 900). The study examined only peripheral blood because the primary lesion, thyroid tissue, could not be accessed.

This specimen's time point label, per the study, means: persistent/refractory GD, antithyroid drugs over 5 years with positive TRAb. For both TCR sequencing and RNA sequencing, RNA was extracted from PBMCs using TRIzol. Graves' disease was diagnosed according to American Thyroid Association guidelines. Patients were recruited from an endocrinology department in Xi'an, China. Each patient gave about 9.1 milliliters of peripheral blood, collected in an EDTA anticoagulant tube. Ficoll Paque Plus density gradient separation was used to isolate PBMCs, and no further T cell sorting was done. RNA quality was checked with an Agilent 2100 Bioanalyzer and agarose gel, and concentration with a NanoDrop 2000. Points on this clonotype: Its antigen remains undetermined. Base quality data are lacking; no much larger clone is found one base away.

Libraries were built with multiplex PCR. Sequenced using an Illumina HiSeq 4000. CDR3 regions were amplified by Arm-PCR with iRepertoire HTBI primers to construct TCR beta libraries. Before sequencing, the PCR products underwent gel purification. As for the original processing: Across samples, about 63 TRBV and 13 to 15 TRBJ segments were identified and used for gene usage analysis of CDR3 amino acid clonotypes. Filtered high-quality paired reads were merged into contigs using COPE and FqMerger. BLAST was used to align contigs to the IMGT TRBV, TRBD and TRBJ reference genes, and CDR3 was defined following IMGT. Any clonotype with a frequency above 0.1% was counted as a highly expanded clone. Shannon entropy served as the measure of repertoire diversity, while the Gini coefficient captured V-J evenness. A clonotype found in more than one individual was treated as public. The raw public reads went through TCRdb reprocessing: fastp at Q25, MiXCR clone calling, in-frame beta chains kept. One record per CDR3 amino acid sequence lists the most common genes and DNA. TCRdb, rather than the study authors, made the V and J calls. The sample profile shows 300,000 to 500,000 distinct CDR3 sequences; under 25% of them were found once. Roughly 20% of the sample is held by the ten biggest clonotypes.

Measured from the cysteine to the phenylalanine, the CDR3 is 17 residues long. Of all the DNA, just the CDR3 is kept, 51 bases in frame from base 1. V loses 3 bases of germline sequence and J loses 0 bases, and the interval between the two ends is 14 bases. CDR1 and CDR2 are drawn from the germline V gene: MGHRA, YSYEKL. Recombination joined TRBV4-1 with TRBJ1-4; too little of a D gene remains to name it. The sequence was obtained from a female donor with Graves disease. The source material was peripheral blood mononuclear cells (PBMCs), sampled when the disease was refractory, from a patient treated with antithyroid drugs. The sequenced DNA: TGCGCCAGCAGCCAGAAGGGCAGGTTTCCAACTAATGAAAAACTGTTTTTT. This codes for CASSQKGRFPTNEKLFF.